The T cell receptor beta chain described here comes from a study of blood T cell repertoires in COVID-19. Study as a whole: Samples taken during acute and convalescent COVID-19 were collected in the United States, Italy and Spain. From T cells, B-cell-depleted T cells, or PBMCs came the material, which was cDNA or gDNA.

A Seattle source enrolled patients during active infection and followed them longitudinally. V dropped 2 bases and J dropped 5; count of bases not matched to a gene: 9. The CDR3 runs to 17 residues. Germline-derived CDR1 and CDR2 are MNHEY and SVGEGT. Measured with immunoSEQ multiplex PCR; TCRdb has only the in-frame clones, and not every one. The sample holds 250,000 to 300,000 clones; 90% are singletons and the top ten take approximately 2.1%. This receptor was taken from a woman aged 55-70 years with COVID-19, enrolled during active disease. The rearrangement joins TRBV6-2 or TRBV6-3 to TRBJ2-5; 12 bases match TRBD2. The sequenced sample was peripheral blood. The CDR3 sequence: CASSYRLAGGHRETQYF. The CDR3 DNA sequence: TGTGCCAGCAGTTACCGGCTAGCGGGGGGGCACCGGGAGACCCAGTACTTC.